This T cell receptor (beta chain) was sequenced in a study of cytotoxic CD8 clonotypes in ibrutinib-treated CLL. Overall study results and limits: Against age-matched healthy donors, baseline clonality ran higher and tracked circulating CD8+ T-cell counts. Baseline levels were approached again at progression, after clonality had risen at ibrutinib response. Contraction or stability on treatment was seen for public clonotypes, which were uncommon.

This clone showed up many times. Its antigen is still unknown. V gave up 8 bases and J gave up 7 bases, with 12 bases separating them. This CDR3 has 11 residues. Germline CDR1 reads SGHNT; CDR2 reads YYREEE (reference sequence). Repertoires were generated with immunoSEQ multiplex PCR, while TCRdb's copy carries only in-frame clones and drops some. This sample has tens of thousands of clones; around half occur once, and the top ten carry approximately 32%. This sequence joins TRBV5-4 and TRBJ1-2, with D uncertain. This TCR came from a human donor with chronic lymphocytic leukemia. This specimen was PBMCs, taken after 12 months of ibrutinib treatment. The CDR3: CASWGGSGYTF. CDR3 bases: TGTGCCAGTTGGGGAGGCTCTGGCTACACCTTC.